These 9 T cell receptor beta chains share one sample of origin, sequenced in a study of graft-versus-host responses after intestinal transplantation (dated by TCRdb to about 2021). Library preparation used the immunoSEQ multiplex PCR assay. TCRdb obtained this table from immuneACCESS and retained in-frame rearrangements with V and J assigned. These tables miss some clones; where compared with another copy, unresolved V genes account for less than half of the shortfall, and the remainder is unexplained. This sample is represented by 11,000 to 15,000 clones; 74% of them were singletons. The leading ten clones occupy 5.5% to 7.5% of the sample. Intraepithelial and lamina propria lymphocytes were isolated from graft specimens using dithiothreitol, EDTA incubations and collagenase D digestion. The source material was ileum tissue, sampled 16 days after intestinal transplant. Receptors originate from a human patient who received an intestinal transplant, so some T cells may come from the graft donor.

This clone was seen a few times. The V gene is TRBV10-3, the J gene TRBJ2-7, with 9 bases lining up with TRBD1. V shed 4 bases, J shed 3 bases, and the junction held 4 bases outside the gene matches. The CDR3 consists of 14 residues. Germline lookup yields CDR1 ENHRY and CDR2 SYGVKD. The CDR3 is CAISGDREYYEQYF. CDR3 coding DNA: TGTGCCATCAGTGGGGACAGGGAGTACTACGAGCAGTACTTC.

This clone has just one count. The chain joins TRBV4-1 to TRBJ2-7, with D uncertain. Germline CDR1 reads MGHRA; CDR2 reads YSYEKL. The V end lost 0 bases, the J end lost 3 bases, and 18 bases lay between the germline ends. This CDR3 comprises 17 residues. CDR3: CASSQEFLAPPSYEQYF. The CDR3 nucleotides read TGCGCCAGCAGCCAAGAGTTTTTAGCCCCCCCCAGCTACGAGCAGTACTTC.

This clone was picked up one time. The chain employs TRBV6-5 and TRBJ2-7; D is possibly TRBD1 (5 bases). The CDR3 consists of 14 residues. V lost 1 base and J lost 0, with 7 bases in between. The germline CDR1 and CDR2 sequences are MNHEY and SVGAGI. The CDR3, as DNA: TGTGCCAGCAGTTACTTAAGGGGCTCCTACGAGCAGTACTTC. Translated, it gives CASSYLRGSYEQYF.

This chain connects TRBV4-1 to TRBJ2-5, with TRBD1 identical over 9 bases. The J call is in doubt because the DNA end fits TRBJ2-7 better. The CDR3 consists of 18 residues. CDR1 MGHRA and CDR2 YSYEKL come from the germline V gene. CDR3 residues: CASSRTLAVRDRDYEQYF. CDR3 in DNA: TGCGCCAGCAGCCGCACCTTAGCCGTACGGGACAGGGACTACGAGCAGTACTTC.

The chain links TRBV28 to TRBJ1-1; no clear D. The germline CDR1 and CDR2 sequences are MDHEN and SYDVKM. This CDR3 contains 15 residues. V was clipped by 1 base and J by 5 bases, with 14 bases between them. This CDR3 is CASSLFGIRGTEAFF. CDR3 nucleotide sequence: TGTGCCAGCAGTTTATTCGGGATTAGAGGGACTGAAGCTTTCTTT.

This clone came up a few times. The genes are TRBV2 and TRBJ1-1; D remains unclear. Between the trimmed V and J ends, which lost 3 bases and 1 base, there was a span of 12 bases. The germline V gene has CDR1 SNHLY and CDR2 FYNNEI. The CDR3 spans 15 residues. The CDR3 DNA reads TGTGCCAGCAGTGATTGGCGGGGTGCGAACACTGAAGCTTTCTTT. Encoded protein: CASSDWRGANTEAFF.

The chain is built from TRBV6-1 and TRBJ1-4, with TRBD1 identical over 8 bases. This CDR3 spans 14 amino acids. V shed 10 bases and J 8 bases; nucleotides not matched to a gene: 12. Germline assignment: CDR1 MNHNS and CDR2 SASEGT. The CDR3 DNA is TGTGCCATCAGGGGGCGCGTCCGCCGGGAAAAACTGTTTTTT. Translation: CAIRGRVRREKLFF.

The CDR3 coding sequence is TGTGCCAGCTCACTAATGGAAGGGGACACTGAAGCTTTCTTT. Protein: CASSLMEGDTEAFF. The chain couples TRBV18 to TRBJ1-1, with D perhaps TRBD1 (5 bases). Trimming shortened V by 4 bases and J by 3 bases, and 12 bases separated the two germline ends. Germline CDR1 KGHSH, CDR2 LQKENI. The CDR3 is 14 residues long.

The sample holds one count of this clone. The V gene is TRBV15, the J gene TRBJ2-5; 11 bases are a match to TRBD2. The V and J ends lost 1 base and 6 bases, in that order; junction bases with no gene match: 4. The CDR3 extends over 15 amino acids. Germline CDR1 is LNHNV and CDR2 is YYDKDF (reference sequence). CDR3 in DNA: TGTGCCACCAGCAGAGGGACTAGCGGGCCCAAGACCCAGTACTTC. As protein: CATSRGTSGPKTQYF.